The T cell receptor (beta chain) described here comes from a study of shared T cell receptors in the human thymus. Produced via immunoSEQ multiplex PCR; TCRdb's table is partial and in-frame only. The table shows about 710,000 clones, with about 87% occurring only once. The CDR3 runs to 16 residues. Germline V gives CDR1 MNHEY, CDR2 SMNVEV (reference sequence). After removal of 2 bases from V and 7 bases from J, the junction contained 10 bases not matched to a gene. The data were also submitted as part of a second study, on human thymus T cells. That source adds: Corrective cardiac surgery supplied the resected thymus tissue. Blood and thymic repertoires both appeared biased in V and J gene usage.

The clonotype was recovered from a boy under two years old with a congenital heart defect. This chain connects TRBV27 to TRBJ2-7; 11 bases align to TRBD2. The sequencing sample was made of thymocytes. The CDR3 is CASSLPPTSGALEQYF. CDR3 DNA: TGTGCCAGCAGTTTACCACCGACTAGCGGGGCCCTGGAGCAGTACTTC.